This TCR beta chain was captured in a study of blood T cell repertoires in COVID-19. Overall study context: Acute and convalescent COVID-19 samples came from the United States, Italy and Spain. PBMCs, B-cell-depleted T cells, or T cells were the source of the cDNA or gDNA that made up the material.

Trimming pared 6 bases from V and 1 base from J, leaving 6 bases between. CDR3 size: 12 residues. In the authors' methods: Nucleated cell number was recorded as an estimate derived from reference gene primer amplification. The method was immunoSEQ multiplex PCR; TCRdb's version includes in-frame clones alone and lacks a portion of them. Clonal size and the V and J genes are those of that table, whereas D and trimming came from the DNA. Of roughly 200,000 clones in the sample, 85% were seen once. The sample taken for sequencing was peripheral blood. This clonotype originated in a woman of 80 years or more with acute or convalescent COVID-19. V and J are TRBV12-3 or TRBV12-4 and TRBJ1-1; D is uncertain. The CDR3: CASRHKNTEAFF. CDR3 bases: TGTGCCAGCAGACATAAGAACACTGAAGCTTTCTTT.